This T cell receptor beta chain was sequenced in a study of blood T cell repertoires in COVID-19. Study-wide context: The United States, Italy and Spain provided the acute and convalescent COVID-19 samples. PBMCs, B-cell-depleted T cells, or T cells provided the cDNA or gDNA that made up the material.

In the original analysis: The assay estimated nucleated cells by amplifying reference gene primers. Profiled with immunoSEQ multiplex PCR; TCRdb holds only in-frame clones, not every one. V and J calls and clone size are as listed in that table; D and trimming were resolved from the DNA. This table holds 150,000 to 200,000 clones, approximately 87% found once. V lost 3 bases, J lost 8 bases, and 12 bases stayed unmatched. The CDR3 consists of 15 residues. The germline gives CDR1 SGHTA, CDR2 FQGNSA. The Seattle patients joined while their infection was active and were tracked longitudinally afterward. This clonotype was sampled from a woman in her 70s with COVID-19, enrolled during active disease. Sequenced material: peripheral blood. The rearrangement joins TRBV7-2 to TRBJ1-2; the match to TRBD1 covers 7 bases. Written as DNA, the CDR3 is TGTGCCAGCAGCTTGATTGACAGGGCCCTATTAGGCTACACCTTC. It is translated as CASSLIDRALLGYTF. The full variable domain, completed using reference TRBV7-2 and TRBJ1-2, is GAGVSQSPSNKVTEKGKDVELRCDPISGHTALYWYRQSLGQGLEFLIYFQGNSAPDKSGLPSDRFSAERTGGSVSTLTIQRTQQEDSAVYLCASSLIDRALLGYTFGSGTRLTVV.